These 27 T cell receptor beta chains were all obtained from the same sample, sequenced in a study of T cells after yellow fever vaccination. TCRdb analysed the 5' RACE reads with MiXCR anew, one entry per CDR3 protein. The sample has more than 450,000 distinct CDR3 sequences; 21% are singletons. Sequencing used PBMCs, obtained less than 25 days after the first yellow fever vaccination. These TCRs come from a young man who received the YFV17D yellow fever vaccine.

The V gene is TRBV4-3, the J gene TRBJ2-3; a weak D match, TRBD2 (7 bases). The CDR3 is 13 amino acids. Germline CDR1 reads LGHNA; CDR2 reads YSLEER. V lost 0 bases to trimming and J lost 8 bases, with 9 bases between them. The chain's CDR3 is CASSQDRGATQYF. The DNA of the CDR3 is TGCGCCAGCAGCCAAGATCGGGGGGCTACGCAGTATTTT.

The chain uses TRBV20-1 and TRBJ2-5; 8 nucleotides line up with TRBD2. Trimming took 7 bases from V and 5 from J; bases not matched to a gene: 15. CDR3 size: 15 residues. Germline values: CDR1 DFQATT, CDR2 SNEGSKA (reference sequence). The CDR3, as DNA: TGCAGTGGAACTAGCGGTGGAGGTCCGTGGGAGACCCAGTACTTC. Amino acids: CSGTSGGGPWETQYF.

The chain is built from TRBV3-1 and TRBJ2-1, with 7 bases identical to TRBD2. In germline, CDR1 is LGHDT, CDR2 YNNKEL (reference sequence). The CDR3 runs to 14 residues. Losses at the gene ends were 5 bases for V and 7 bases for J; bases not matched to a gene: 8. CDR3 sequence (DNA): TGTGCCAGCAGCACCCGGGGGGTGCCAAATGAGCAGTTCTTC. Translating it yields CASSTRGVPNEQFF.

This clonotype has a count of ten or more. The CDR3 sequence: CASSQGPGAYEQYF. The CDR3 DNA sequence: TGTGCCAGCAGTCAGGGGCCAGGCGCCTACGAGCAGTACTTC. The chain is built from TRBV12-3 or TRBV12-4 and TRBJ2-7; D may be TRBD1 (6 bases). V was clipped by 5 bases and J by 2 bases, with 13 bases between them. This CDR3 has 14 amino acids.

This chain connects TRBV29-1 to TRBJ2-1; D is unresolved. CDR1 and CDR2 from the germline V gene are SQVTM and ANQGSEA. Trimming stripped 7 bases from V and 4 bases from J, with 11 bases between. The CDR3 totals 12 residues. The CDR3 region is CSAAPWYNEQFF. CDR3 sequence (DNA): TGCAGCGCCGCCCCCTGGTACAATGAGCAGTTCTTC.

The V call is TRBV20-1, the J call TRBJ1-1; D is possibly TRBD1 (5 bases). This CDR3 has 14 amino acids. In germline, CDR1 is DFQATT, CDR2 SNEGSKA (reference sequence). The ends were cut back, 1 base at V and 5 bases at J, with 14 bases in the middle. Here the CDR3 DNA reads TGCAGTGCTAGAGGGGGCGGCGGGGGGACTGAAGCTTTCTTT. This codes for CSARGGGGGTEAFF.

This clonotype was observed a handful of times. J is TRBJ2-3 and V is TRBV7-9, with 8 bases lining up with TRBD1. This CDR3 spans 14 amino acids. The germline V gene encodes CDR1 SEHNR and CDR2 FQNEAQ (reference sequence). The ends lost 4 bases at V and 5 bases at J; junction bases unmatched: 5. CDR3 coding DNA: TGTGCCAGCAGCTGGAGACAGGGGTTAGATACGCAGTATTTT. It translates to CASSWRQGLDTQYF.

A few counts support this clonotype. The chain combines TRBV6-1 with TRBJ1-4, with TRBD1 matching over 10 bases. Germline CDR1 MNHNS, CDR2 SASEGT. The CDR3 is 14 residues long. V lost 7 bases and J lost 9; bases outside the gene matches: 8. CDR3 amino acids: CASTSGTGVKKLFF. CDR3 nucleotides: TGTGCCAGCACCTCCGGGACAGGGGTTAAAAAACTGTTTTTT.

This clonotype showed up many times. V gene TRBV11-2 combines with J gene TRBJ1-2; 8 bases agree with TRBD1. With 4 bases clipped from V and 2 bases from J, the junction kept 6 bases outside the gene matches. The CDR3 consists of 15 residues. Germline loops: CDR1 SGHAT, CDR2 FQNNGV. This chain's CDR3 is CASSSIRTGNYGYTF. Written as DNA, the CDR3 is TGTGCCAGCAGCTCGATCCGGACAGGGAACTATGGCTACACCTTC.

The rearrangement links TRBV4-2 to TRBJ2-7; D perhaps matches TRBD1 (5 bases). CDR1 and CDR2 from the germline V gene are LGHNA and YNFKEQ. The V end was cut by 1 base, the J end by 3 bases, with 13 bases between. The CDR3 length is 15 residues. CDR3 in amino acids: CASSQGVQGNYEQYF. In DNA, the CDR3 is TGTGCCAGCAGCCAAGGTGTGCAGGGCAACTACGAGCAGTACTTC.

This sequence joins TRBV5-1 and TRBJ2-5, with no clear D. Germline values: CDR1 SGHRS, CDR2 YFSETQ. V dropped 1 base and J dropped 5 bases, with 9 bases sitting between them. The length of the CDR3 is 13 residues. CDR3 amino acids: CASSLWYGETQYF. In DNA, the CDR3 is TGCGCCAGCAGCTTGTGGTACGGGGAGACCCAGTACTTC.

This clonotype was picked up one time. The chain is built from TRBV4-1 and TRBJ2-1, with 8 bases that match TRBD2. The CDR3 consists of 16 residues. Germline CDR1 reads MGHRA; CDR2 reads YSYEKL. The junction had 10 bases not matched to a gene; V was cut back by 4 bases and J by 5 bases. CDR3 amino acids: CASSLPRSRGDNEQFF. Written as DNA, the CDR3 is TGCGCCAGCAGCCTCCCTCGTTCGCGGGGGGACAATGAGCAGTTCTTC.

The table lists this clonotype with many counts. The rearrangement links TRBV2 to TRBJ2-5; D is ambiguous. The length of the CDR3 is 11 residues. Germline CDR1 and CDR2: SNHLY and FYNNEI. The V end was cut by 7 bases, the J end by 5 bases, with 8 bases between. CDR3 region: CASIFVETQYF. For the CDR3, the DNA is TGTGCCAGCATCTTCGTGGAGACCCAGTACTTC.

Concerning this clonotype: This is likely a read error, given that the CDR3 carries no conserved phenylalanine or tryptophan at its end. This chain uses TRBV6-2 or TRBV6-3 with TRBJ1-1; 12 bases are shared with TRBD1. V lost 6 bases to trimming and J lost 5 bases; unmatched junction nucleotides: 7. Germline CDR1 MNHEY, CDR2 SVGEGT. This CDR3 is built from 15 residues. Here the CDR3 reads CASSPGTGGGTEAFS. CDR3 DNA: TGTGCCAGCAGCCCCGGGACAGGGGGCGGTACTGAAGCTTTCTCT.

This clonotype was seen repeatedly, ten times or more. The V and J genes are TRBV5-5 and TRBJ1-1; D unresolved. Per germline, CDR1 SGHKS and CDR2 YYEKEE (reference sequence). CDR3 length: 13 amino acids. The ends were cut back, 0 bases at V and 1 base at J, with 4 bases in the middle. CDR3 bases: TGTGCCAGCAGCTTGGCGGCGAACACTGAAGCTTTCTTT. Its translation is CASSLAANTEAFF.

CDR3 sequence reads: CASSREPEETQYF. CDR3 bases: TGTGCCAGCAGTCGGGAGCCGGAAGAGACCCAGTACTTC. This chain connects TRBV6-2 or TRBV6-3 to TRBJ2-5, with D perhaps TRBD2 (6 bases). CDR1 is MNHEY, CDR2 SVGEGT, per germline. The CDR3 totals 13 residues. Trimming removed 5 bases at V and 3 bases at J, with 10 bases between.

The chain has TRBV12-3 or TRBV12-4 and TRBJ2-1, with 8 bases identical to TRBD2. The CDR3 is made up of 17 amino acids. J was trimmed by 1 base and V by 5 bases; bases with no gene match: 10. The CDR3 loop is CASSPPGGRISYNEQFF. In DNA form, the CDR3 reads TGTGCCAGCAGTCCACCGGGGGGGCGAATTTCCTACAATGAGCAGTTCTTC.

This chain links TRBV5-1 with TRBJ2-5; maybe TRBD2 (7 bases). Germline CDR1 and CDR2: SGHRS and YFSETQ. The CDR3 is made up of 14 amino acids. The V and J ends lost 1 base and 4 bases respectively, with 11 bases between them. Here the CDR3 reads CASSLRGAVETQYF. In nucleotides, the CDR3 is TGCGCCAGCAGCTTGCGGGGGGCCGTAGAGACCCAGTACTTC.

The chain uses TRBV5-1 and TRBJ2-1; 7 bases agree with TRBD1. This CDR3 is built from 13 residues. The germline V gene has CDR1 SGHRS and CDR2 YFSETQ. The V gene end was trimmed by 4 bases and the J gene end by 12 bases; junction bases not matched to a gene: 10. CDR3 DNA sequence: TGCGCCAGCAGCCGCCTCCGGGACAGCTTGCAGTTCTTC. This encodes CASSRLRDSLQFF.

CDR3 in amino acids: CASSLAGTGGSNYGYTF. The CDR3 DNA sequence: TGTGCCAGCAGTTTAGCCGGGACAGGGGGTAGTAACTATGGCTACACCTTC. This rearrangement joins TRBV28 to TRBJ1-2, with 11 nucleotides matching TRBD1. The CDR3 sequence is 17 residues long. V lost 2 bases and J lost 1; bases outside the gene matches: 6. CDR1 and CDR2 from the germline V gene are MDHEN and SYDVKM.

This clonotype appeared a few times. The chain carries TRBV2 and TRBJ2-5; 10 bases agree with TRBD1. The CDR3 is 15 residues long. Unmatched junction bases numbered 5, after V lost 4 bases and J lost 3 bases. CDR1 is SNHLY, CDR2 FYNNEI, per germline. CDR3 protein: CASSATGGIEETQYF. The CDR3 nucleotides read TGTGCCAGCAGTGCGACAGGGGGCATTGAAGAGACCCAGTACTTC.

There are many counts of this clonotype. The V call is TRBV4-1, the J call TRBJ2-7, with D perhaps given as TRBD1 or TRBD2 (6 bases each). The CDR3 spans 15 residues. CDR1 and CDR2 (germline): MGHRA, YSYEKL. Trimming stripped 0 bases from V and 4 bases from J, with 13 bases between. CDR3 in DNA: TGCGCCAGCAGCCAAGATACGGGGGCCGGATACGAGCAGTACTTC. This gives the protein CASSQDTGAGYEQYF.

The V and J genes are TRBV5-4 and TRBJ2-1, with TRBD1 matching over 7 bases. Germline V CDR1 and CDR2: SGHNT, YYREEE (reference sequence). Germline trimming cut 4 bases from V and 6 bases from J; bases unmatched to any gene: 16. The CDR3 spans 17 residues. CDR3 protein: CASSPGTRQGIVNEQFF. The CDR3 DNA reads TGTGCCAGCAGCCCCGGAACAAGACAGGGAATTGTCAATGAGCAGTTCTTC. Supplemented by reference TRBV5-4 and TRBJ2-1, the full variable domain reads ETGVTQSPTHLIKTRGQQVTLRCSSQSGHNTVSWYQQALGQGPQFIFQYYREEENGRGNFPPRFSGLQFPNYSSELNVNALELDDSALYLCASSPGTRQGIVNEQFFGPGTRLTVL.

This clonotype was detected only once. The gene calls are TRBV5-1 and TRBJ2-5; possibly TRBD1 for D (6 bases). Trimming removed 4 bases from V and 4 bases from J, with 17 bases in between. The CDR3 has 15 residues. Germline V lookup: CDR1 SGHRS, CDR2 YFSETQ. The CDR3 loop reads CASSENRDSGETQYF. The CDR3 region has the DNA TGCGCCAGCAGCGAAAACAGGGATTCAGGAGAGACCCAGTACTTC.

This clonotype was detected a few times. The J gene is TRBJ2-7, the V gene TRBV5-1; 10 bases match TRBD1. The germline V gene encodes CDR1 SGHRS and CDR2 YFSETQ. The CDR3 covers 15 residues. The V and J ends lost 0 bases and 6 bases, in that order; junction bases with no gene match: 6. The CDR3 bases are TGCGCCAGCAGCTTGGCTCCGACAGGGGGCTCCGAGCAGTACTTC. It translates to CASSLAPTGGSEQYF.

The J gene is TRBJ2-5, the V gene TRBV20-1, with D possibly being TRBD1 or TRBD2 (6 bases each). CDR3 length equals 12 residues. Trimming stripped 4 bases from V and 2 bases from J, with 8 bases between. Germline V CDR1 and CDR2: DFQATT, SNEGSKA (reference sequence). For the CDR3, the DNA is TGCAGTGCTACGGGGGCTCAAGAGACCCAGTACTTC. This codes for CSATGAQETQYF.

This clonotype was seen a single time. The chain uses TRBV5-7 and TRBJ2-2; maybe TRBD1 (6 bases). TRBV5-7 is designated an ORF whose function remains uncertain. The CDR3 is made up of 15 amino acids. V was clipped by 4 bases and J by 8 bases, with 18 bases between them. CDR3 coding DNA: TGTGCCAGCAGCCAAGGACCAGGGGTAGCAGGGGAGCTGTTTTTT. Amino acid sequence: CASSQGPGVAGELFF.